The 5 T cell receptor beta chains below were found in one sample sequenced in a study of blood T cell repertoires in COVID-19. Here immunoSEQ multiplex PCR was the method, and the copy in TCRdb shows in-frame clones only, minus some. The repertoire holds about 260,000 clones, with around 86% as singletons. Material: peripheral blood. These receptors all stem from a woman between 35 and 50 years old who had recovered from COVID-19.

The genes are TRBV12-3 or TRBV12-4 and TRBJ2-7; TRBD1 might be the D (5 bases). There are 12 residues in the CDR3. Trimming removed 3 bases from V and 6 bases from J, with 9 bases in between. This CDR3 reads CASSFWGREQYF. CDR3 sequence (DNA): TGTGCCAGCAGTTTTTGGGGCCGCGAGCAGTACTTC.

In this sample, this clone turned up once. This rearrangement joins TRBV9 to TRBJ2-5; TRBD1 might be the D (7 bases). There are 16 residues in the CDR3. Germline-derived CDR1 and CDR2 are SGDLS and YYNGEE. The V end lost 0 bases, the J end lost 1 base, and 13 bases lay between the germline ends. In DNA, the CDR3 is TGTGCCAGCAGCGTAGCGGCGCAGGGGGGCCAAGAGACCCAGTACTTC. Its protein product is CASSVAAQGGQETQYF.

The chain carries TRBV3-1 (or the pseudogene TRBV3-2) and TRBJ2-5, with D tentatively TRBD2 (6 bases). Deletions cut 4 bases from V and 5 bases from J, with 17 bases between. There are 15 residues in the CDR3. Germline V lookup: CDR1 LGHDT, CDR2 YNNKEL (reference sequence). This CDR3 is CASSRKRARPETQYF. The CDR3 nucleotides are TGTGCCAGCAGCCGCAAGCGGGCCCGACCGGAGACCCAGTACTTC.

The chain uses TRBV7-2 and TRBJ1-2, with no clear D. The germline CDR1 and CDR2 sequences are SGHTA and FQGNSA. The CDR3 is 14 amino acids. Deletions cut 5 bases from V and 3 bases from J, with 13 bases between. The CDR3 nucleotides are TGTGCCAGCAGCCTGGGCCGTTCCCACTATGGCTACACCTTC. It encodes CASSLGRSHYGYTF.

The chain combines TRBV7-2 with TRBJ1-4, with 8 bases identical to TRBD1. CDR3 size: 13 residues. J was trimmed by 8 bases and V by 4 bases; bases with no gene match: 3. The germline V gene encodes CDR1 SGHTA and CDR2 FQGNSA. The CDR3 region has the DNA TGTGCCAGCAGCTCGACAGGGGAGGAAAAACTGTTTTTT. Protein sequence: CASSSTGEEKLFF.